The 24 T cell receptor beta chains listed next were all sequenced from one sample in a study of post-analysis software for immune sequencing data. The study, taken as a whole, reports: Relative to controls, patients had a few TRBV segments at higher frequency, with TRBV5-6, TRBV5-1 and TRBV20-1 among these.

These receptors have no identified antigens. TCR beta cDNA libraries included unique molecular identifiers. TCRdb re-called the PCR reads with MiXCR, one entry per CDR3 protein. The data contain some 700,000 distinct CDR3 sequences, 55% to 60% of them singletons. Sequenced input: blood. The receptors here all came from a girl aged 2 to 10 with multiple sclerosis.

The V gene is TRBV5-5, the J gene TRBJ2-7; tentatively, D is TRBD2 (5 bases). The CDR3 runs 11 residues. CDR1 SGHKS and CDR2 YYEKEE come from the germline V gene (reference sequence). Trimming removed 4 bases at V and 3 bases at J, with 5 bases between. The CDR3 bases are TGTGCCAGCAGCCGGGACTACGAGCAGTACTTC. This codes for CASSRDYEQYF. The full variable domain, rest sourced from reference TRBV5-5 and TRBJ2-7, is DAGVTQSPTHLIKTRGQQVTLRCSPISGHKSVSWYQQVLGQGPQFIFQYYEKEERGRGNFPDRFSARQFPNYSSELNVNALLLGDSALYLCASSRDYEQYFGPGTRLTVT.

The chain has TRBV6-2 or TRBV6-3 and TRBJ1-1, with D maybe TRBD1 (5 bases). The CDR3 length is 14 residues. Germline lookup yields CDR1 MNHEY and CDR2 SVGEGT. V was shortened by 6 bases and J by 1 base, with 12 bases between the two germline ends. This CDR3 is CASRRSTGNTEAFF. The CDR3 DNA reads TGTGCCAGCAGAAGATCCACAGGGAACACTGAAGCTTTCTTT.

This clonotype was picked up a small number of times. The J gene is TRBJ2-5, the V gene TRBV29-1; TRBD2 aligns across 8 bases. J lost 2 bases, V lost 6 bases, and 8 bases had no gene match. Germline V lookup: CDR1 SQVTM, CDR2 ANQGSEA. This CDR3 is built from 14 residues. This CDR3 reads CSVARRGGQETQYF. Written as DNA, the CDR3 is TGCAGCGTCGCTAGACGGGGGGGACAAGAGACCCAGTACTTC.

This chain connects TRBV27 to TRBJ1-1, with 7 bases matching TRBD1. This CDR3 is 14 amino acids long. The germline V gene encodes CDR1 MNHEY and CDR2 SMNVEV (reference sequence). Germline trimming cut 6 bases from V and 4 bases from J; bases unmatched to any gene: 8. The CDR3 coding sequence is TGTGCCAGCAGCCAACAGGGGCTTCCCACTGAAGCTTTCTTT. Encoded protein: CASSQQGLPTEAFF.

Only a few counts were recorded for this clonotype. This chain uses TRBV29-1 with TRBJ2-3; perhaps TRBD2 as D (5 bases). The length of the CDR3 is 14 residues. V lost 0 bases and J 4 bases, leaving 11 bases between the germline ends. Germline assignment: CDR1 SQVTM and CDR2 ANQGSEA. The CDR3 DNA reads as TGCAGCGTTGAAGATCCGGCGGGTGCAGATACGCAGTATTTT. Encoded protein: CSVEDPAGADTQYF.

The chain has TRBV2 and TRBJ2-5, with TRBD1 identical over 8 bases. Germline V CDR1 and CDR2: SNHLY, FYNNEI. V shed 6 bases, J shed 0 bases, and the junction held 6 bases outside the gene matches. The CDR3 consists of 15 residues. The CDR3 is CASSGQGKDQETQYF. CDR3 nucleotides: TGTGCCAGCAGCGGACAGGGTAAAGACCAAGAGACCCAGTACTTC.

This chain connects TRBV4-1 to TRBJ2-4, with D possibly TRBD2 on 5 matching bases. The J call is uncertain, as TRBJ2-7 better fits the DNA end. There are 15 residues in the CDR3. Germline CDR1 is MGHRA and CDR2 is YSYEKL. In nucleotides, the CDR3 is TGCGCCAGCAGCCAAGGTCCCGGGAACTGGGCCGAGCAGTACTTC. It specifies CASSQGPGNWAEQYF.

The chain couples TRBV29-1 to TRBJ2-1; maybe TRBD2 (6 bases). V was trimmed by 6 bases and J by 6 bases, leaving 18 bases between them. The CDR3 is 14 residues long. Germline loops: CDR1 SQVTM, CDR2 ANQGSEA. CDR3 coding DNA: TGCAGCGTGGGTATACGGGGGATCTCCAATGAGCAGTTCTTC. It translates to CSVGIRGISNEQFF.

This clonotype has a handful of counts. At one end the junction does not follow the germline gene, possibly because of a read error. The V and J genes are TRBV27 and TRBJ1-6; TRBD1 is a possible D gene (6 bases). The V gene's germline CDR1 is MNHEY and CDR2 SMNVEV (reference sequence). CDR3 size: 15 residues. The CDR3 here is CASRPYRVNNSPPHF. In DNA, the CDR3 is TGTGCCAGCAGGCCATACAGGGTGAATAATTCACCCCCCCACTTT.

V gene TRBV7-9 combines with J gene TRBJ2-7, with TRBD1 as a possible D gene (6 bases). Per the germline V gene, CDR1 is SEHNR and CDR2 is FQNEAQ (reference sequence). V was shortened by 5 bases and J by 7 bases, with 15 bases between the two germline ends. This CDR3 spans 13 amino acids. The CDR3 DNA reads TGTGCCAGCAGCGTACAGGGATACAATGAGCAGTACTTC. This gives the protein CASSVQGYNEQYF. Based on the CDR3 plus reference TRBV7-9 and TRBJ2-7, the full variable domain is DTGVSQNPRHKITKRGQNVTFRCDPISEHNRLYWYRQTLGQGPEFLTYFQNEAQLEKSRLLSDRFSAERPKGSFSTLEIQRTEQGDSAMYLCASSVQGYNEQYFGPGTRLTVT.

The genes are TRBV11-2 and TRBJ1-2; D gene uncertain. Germline V CDR1 and CDR2: SGHAT, FQNNGV. The length of the CDR3 is 13 residues. V was clipped by 2 bases and J by 7 bases, with 11 bases between them. The CDR3: CASSLLAVPGYTF. The CDR3 DNA sequence: TGTGCCAGCAGCTTACTGGCAGTACCTGGCTACACCTTC. The whole variable domain, filled in from reference TRBV11-2 and TRBJ1-2, reads EAGVAQSPRYKIIEKRQSVAFWCNPISGHATLYWYQQILGQGPKLLIQFQNNGVVDDSQLPKDRFSAERLKGVDSTLKIQPAKLEDSAVYLCASSLLAVPGYTFGSGTRLTVV.

This rearrangement joins TRBV5-5 to TRBJ1-5; D perhaps matches TRBD1 (6 bases). The CDR3 loop spans 15 amino acids. Trimming cost V 0 bases and J 4 bases, with 11 bases left between them. CDR1 is SGHKS, CDR2 YYEKEE, per germline (reference sequence). The CDR3 sequence: CASSLAGVRNQPQHF. The CDR3 DNA is TGTGCCAGCAGCTTGGCAGGGGTCCGTAATCAGCCCCAGCATTTT.

J is TRBJ1-6 and V is TRBV20-1, with D tentatively TRBD1 (5 bases). The germline gives CDR1 DFQATT, CDR2 SNEGSKA (reference sequence). Trimming pared 0 bases from V and 3 bases from J, leaving 12 bases between. The CDR3 runs 16 residues. In DNA form, the CDR3 reads TGCAGTGCTAGAGATCTCAAGGGGATCTATAATTCACCCCTCCACTTT. Translation: CSARDLKGIYNSPLHF.

This clonotype was observed a single time. The chain couples TRBV10-3 to TRBJ2-1; 15 bases are a match to TRBD2. Germline V gene sequence: CDR1 ENHRY, CDR2 SYGVKD. J lost 10 bases, V lost 4 bases, and 14 bases had no gene match. CDR3 length: 18 amino acids. DNA of the CDR3: TGTGCCATCAGTGGAGGACTAGCGGGAGGGCCGGCGACCTACGAGCAGTTCTTC. Translated, it gives CAISGGLAGGPATYEQFF.

The chain recombines TRBV7-2 with TRBJ2-5, with 8 bases matching TRBD1. From germline, CDR1 is SGHTA and CDR2 FQGNSA. The CDR3 has 14 residues. J was trimmed by 6 bases and V by 1 base; bases with no gene match: 4. CDR3 nucleotide sequence: TGTGCCAGCAGCTTAGGGACAGGGAGGAAGACCCAGTACTTC. It yields the protein CASSLGTGRKTQYF. Full variable domain (outside the CDR3, taken from reference TRBV7-2 and TRBJ2-5): GAGVSQSPSNKVTEKGKDVELRCDPISGHTALYWYRQSLGQGLEFLIYFQGNSAPDKSGLPSDRFSAERTGGSVSTLTIQRTQQEDSAVYLCASSLGTGRKTQYFGPGTRLLVL.

V and J are TRBV7-9 and TRBJ2-5; D tentatively fits TRBD1 or TRBD2 (6 bases each). This CDR3 is 16 amino acids long. Looked up from germline, CDR1 is SEHNR and CDR2 is FQNEAQ (reference sequence). The V gene lost 7 bases and the J gene lost 4 bases, with 22 bases spanning the gap. The CDR3 nucleotides read TGTGCCAGCACCCGTAGCGGACAGATAACCCGAGAGACCCAGTACTTC. Protein: CASTRSGQITRETQYF.

The V and J genes are TRBV6-5 and TRBJ2-7; D remains unclear. The CDR3 is made up of 14 amino acids. The germline V gene encodes CDR1 MNHEY and CDR2 SVGAGI. V lost 4 bases and J 3 bases, leaving 13 bases between the germline ends. The CDR3 reads CASSSPRIYYEQYF. For the CDR3, the DNA is TGTGCCAGCAGTTCTCCCCGGATCTACTACGAGCAGTACTTC.

V usage is TRBV7-3 and J usage is TRBJ2-1; D may be TRBD1 (6 bases). V was pared by 1 base and J by 5 bases, with 9 bases between. CDR3 length equals 14 residues. Per germline, CDR1 SGHTA and CDR2 FQGTGA. CDR3: CASSLNRVDNEQFF. The CDR3 DNA reads TGTGCCAGCAGCTTAAACAGGGTGGACAATGAGCAGTTCTTC.

The gene calls are TRBV7-2 and TRBJ1-4; tentatively, D is TRBD1 (5 bases). CDR1 is SGHTA and CDR2 is FQGNSA in the germline V gene. The V end was cut by 5 bases, the J end by 7 bases, with 11 bases between. The CDR3 extends over 13 amino acids. CDR3 DNA: TGTGCCAGCAGCGCCCGTGGGGGTGAAAAACTGTTTTTT. Translation gives CASSARGGEKLFF.

The count of this clonotype is one. This chain joins TRBV6-1 and TRBJ2-7, with 11 bases lining up with TRBD1. Germline V gives CDR1 MNHNS, CDR2 SASEGT. This CDR3 has 15 residues. V dropped 2 bases and J dropped 9; count of bases not matched to a gene: 9. The CDR3 nucleotides are TGTGCCAGCAGTGAAAGGGACAGGGGGTCTAATGCGCAGTACTTC. Its protein is CASSERDRGSNAQYF.

This clonotype was observed once. For the CDR3, the DNA is TGCAGTGTTGCCAGGACAGGGAAGAACAATGAGCAGTTCTTC. This codes for CSVARTGKNNEQFF. V gene TRBV20-1 combines with J gene TRBJ2-1, with TRBD1 identical over 8 bases. The V gene's germline CDR1 is DFQATT and CDR2 SNEGSKA (reference sequence). The V and J ends lost 7 bases and 5 bases, in that order; junction bases with no gene match: 10. The CDR3 has 14 amino acids.

This chain joins TRBV21-1 and TRBJ2-1; the table gives TRBD1 as D, unverified against the DNA. TRBV21-1 is a listed pseudogene. The CDR3 loop spans 14 amino acids. CDR3 sequence (DNA): TGTGCCAGCAGCAAACTCGGCCAGGGAAATGAGCAGTTCTTC. Amino acid sequence: CASSKLGQGNEQFF.

Comments on this clonotype: Germline and junction disagree at one end, which may indicate a read error. The chain couples TRBV20-1 to TRBJ2-1; D gene unclear. CDR1 and CDR2 from the germline V gene are DFQATT and SNEGSKA (reference sequence). CDR3 size: 15 residues. The CDR3 sequence is CSARNQALSYNERFF. CDR3 coding DNA: TGCAGTGCTAGAAATCAAGCGCTCTCCTACAATGAGCGGTTCTTC.

In its sample, this clonotype was seen a few times. The genes are TRBV20-1 and TRBJ2-1; no clear D. The CDR3 spans 16 residues. V was shortened by 0 bases and J by 1 base, with 13 bases between the two germline ends. CDR1 DFQATT and CDR2 SNEGSKA come from the germline V gene (reference sequence). As DNA, the CDR3 is TGCAGTGCTAGAGAAAGGGTCTCGATTTCCTACAATGAGCAGTTCTTC. It yields the protein CSARERVSISYNEQFF.